This record concerns one TCR beta chain sequence. Its target is unknown. The TCR beta cDNA libraries carried unique molecular identifiers. In TCRdb, the PCR reads were re-called with MiXCR into one record per CDR3 protein. The sample has about 500,000 distinct CDR3 sequences, less than 45% seen once. This sample is part of a study of post-analysis software for immune sequencing data. Findings and limits, study-wide: Controls had significantly higher normalized Chao1 diversity than multiple sclerosis patients.

Sequenced input: blood. This sequence was found in a girl aged 5-17 years with multiple sclerosis.

The CDR3 here is CSARDRGGPWTQYF. The CDR3 DNA reads TGCAGTGCTAGAGATCGAGGAGGGCCGTGGACCCAGTACTTC. The chain combines TRBV20-1 with TRBJ2-7, with a possible D match to TRBD2 (6 bases). The J call may be mistaken, given a closer DNA end match to TRBJ2-5. Germline CDR1 and CDR2: DFQATT and SNEGSKA (reference sequence). The length of the CDR3 is 14 residues.